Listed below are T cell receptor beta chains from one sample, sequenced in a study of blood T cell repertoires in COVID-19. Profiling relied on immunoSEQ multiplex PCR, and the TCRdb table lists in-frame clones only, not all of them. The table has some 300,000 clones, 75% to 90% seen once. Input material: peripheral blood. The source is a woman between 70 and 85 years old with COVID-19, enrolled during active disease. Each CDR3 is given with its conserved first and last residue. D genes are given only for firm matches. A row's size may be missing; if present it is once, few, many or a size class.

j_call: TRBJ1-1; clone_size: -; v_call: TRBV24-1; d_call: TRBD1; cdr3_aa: CARAQGAWTEAFF; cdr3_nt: TGTGCCAGGGCCCAGGGGGCTTGGACTGAAGCTTTCTTT
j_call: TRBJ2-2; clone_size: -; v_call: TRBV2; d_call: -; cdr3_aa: CASSSQGTGELFF; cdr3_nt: TGTGCCAGCAGTTCACAGGGAACCGGGGAGCTGTTTTTT
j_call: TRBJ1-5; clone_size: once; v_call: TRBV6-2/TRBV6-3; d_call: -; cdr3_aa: CASSPLSNQPQHF; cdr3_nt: TGTGCCAGCAGCCCTCTAAGCAATCAGCCCCAGCATTTT
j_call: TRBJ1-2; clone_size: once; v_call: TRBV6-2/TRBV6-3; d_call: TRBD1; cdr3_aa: CASSGTGGLYGYTF; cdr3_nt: TGTGCCAGCAGTGGGACAGGGGGCCTCTATGGCTACACCTTC
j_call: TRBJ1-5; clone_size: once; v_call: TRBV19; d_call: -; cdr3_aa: CASRTVGGGNQPQHF; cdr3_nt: TGTGCCAGTAGGACAGTCGGCGGTGGCAATCAGCCCCAGCATTTT
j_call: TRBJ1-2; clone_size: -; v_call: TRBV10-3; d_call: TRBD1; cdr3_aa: CAISESGTGVAYGYTF; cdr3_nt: TGTGCCATCAGTGAGTCAGGGACAGGGGTTGCCTATGGCTACACCTTC
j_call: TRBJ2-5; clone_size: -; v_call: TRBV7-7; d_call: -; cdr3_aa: CASSLGTMETQYF; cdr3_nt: TGTGCCAGCAGCTTAGGGACTATGGAGACCCAGTACTTC
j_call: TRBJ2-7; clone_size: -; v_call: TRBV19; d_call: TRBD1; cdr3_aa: CASSPGTGDYEQYF; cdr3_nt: TGTGCCAGTAGTCCCGGGACAGGGGACTACGAGCAGTACTTC
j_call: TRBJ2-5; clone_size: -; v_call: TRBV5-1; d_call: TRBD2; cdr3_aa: CASSWRTSGGQETQYF; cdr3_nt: TGCGCCAGCAGCTGGAGGACTAGCGGGGGACAAGAGACCCAGTACTTC
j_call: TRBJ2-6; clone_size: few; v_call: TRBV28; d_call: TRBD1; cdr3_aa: CASSRPPGQGISGANVLTF; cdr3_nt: TGTGCCAGCAGCCGCCCCCCGGGACAGGGTATCTCTGGGGCCAACGTCCTGACTTTC
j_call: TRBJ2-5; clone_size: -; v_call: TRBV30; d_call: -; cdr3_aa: CAWSVLGGDGTQYF; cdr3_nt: TGTGCCTGGAGTGTACTGGGGGGAGATGGAACCCAGTACTTC
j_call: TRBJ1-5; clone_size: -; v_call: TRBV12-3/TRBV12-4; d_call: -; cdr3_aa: CASSFSSNQPQHF; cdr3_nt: TGTGCCAGCAGTTTCAGTAGCAATCAGCCCCAGCATTTT
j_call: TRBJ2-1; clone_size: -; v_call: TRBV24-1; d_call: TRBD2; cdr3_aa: CATSDHPHGTSGNEQFF; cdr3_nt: TGTGCCACCAGTGACCACCCTCACGGGACTAGCGGGAATGAGCAGTTCTTC
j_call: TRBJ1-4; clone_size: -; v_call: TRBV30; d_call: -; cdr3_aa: CAWSVQGEKLFF; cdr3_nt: TGTGCCTGGAGTGTACAGGGAGAAAAACTGTTTTTT
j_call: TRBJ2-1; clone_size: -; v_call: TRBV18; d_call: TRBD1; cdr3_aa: CASAGQGSNEQFF; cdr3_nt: TGTGCCAGCGCAGGACAGGGGTCGAATGAGCAGTTCTTC
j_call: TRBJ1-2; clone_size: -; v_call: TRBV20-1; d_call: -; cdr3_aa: CSARHLGSIF; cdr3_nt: TGCAGTGCCCGTCATCTGGGCAGCATCTTC
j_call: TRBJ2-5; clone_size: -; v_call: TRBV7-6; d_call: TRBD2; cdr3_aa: CASSKALPRDPSGGAAETQYF; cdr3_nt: TGTGCCAGCAGCAAGGCCCTACCGCGCGACCCTAGCGGGGGGGCCGCAGAGACCCAGTACTTC
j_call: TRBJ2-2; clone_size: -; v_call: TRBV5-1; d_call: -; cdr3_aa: CASSLNSEPGTGELFF; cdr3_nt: TGCGCCAGCAGCTTGAATTCGGAACCGGGCACCGGGGAGCTGTTTTTT
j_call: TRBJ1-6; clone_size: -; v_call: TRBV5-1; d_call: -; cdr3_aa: CASSLEGVNSPLHF; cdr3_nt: TGCGCCAGCAGCTTGGAGGGGGTTAATTCACCCCTCCACTTT
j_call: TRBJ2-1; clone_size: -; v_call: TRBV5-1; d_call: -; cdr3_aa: CASSIGQTLNEQFF; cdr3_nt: TGCGCCAGCAGCATCGGACAGACCCTGAATGAGCAGTTCTTC
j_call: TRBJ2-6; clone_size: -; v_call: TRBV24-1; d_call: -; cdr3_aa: CATSDPTMGGANVLTF; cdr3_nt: TGTGCCACCAGTGATCCGACTATGGGTGGGGCCAACGTCCTGACTTTC
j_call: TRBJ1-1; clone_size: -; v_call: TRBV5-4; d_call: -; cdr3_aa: CASSLGQVNTEAFF; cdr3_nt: TGTGCCAGCAGCTTGGGGCAGGTGAACACTGAAGCTTTCTTT
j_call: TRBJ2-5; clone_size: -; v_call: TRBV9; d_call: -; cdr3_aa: CASNSGWIQETQYF; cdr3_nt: TGTGCCAGCAATTCCGGGTGGATCCAAGAGACCCAGTACTTC
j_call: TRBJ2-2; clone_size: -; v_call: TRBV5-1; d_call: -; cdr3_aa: CASSLSGLVDGELFF; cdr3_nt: TGCGCCAGCAGCTTGTCCGGCCTAGTCGATGGGGAGCTGTTTTTT
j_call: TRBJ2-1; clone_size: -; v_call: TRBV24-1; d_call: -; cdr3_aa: CATSGGQIAYNEQFF; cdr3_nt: TGTGCCACCAGTGGTGGACAGATAGCCTACAATGAGCAGTTCTTC
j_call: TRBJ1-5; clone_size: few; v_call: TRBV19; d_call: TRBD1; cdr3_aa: CASWTGDQLNQPQHF; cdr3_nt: TGTGCCAGCTGGACAGGGGACCAACTCAATCAGCCCCAGCATTTT
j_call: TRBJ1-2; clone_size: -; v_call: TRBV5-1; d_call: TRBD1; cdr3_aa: CASSSGQGADGYTF; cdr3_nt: TGCGCCAGCAGCTCCGGACAGGGGGCGGATGGCTACACCTTC
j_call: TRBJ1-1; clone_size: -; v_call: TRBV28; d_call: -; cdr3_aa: CASNQGWNTEAFF; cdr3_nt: TGTGCCAGCAATCAGGGTTGGAACACTGAAGCTTTCTTT